The 30 T cell receptor beta chains below all came from one sample that was sequenced in a study of shared clonotypes between healthy human individuals. Sequencing was performed with immunoSEQ multiplex PCR; in TCRdb, only in-frame clones are kept and a portion is missing. This table holds roughly 1,100,000 clones, approximately 76% found once. What was sequenced was memory CD4+ T cells sorted from blood. Regarding subset: CD45RA-negative fraction. The receptors derive from a man younger than 35 in good health.

This chain connects TRBV29-1 to TRBJ2-3, with TRBD2 identical over 9 bases. Germline V gene lookup returns CDR1 SQVTM and CDR2 ANQGSEA. CDR3 size: 19 residues. V trimming: 1 base; J trimming: 1 base; junction bases outside the gene matches: 15. The chain's CDR3 is CSVEGGMGNPSGGTDTQYF. CDR3 DNA sequence: TGCAGCGTTGAAGGGGGAATGGGGAATCCTAGCGGGGGCACAGATACGCAGTATTTT.

In its sample, this clone was seen once. The DNA of the CDR3 is TGTGCCACGGCAGGCGGGGTGAACACCGGGGAGCTGTTTTTT. It codes for CATAGGVNTGELFF. The chain recombines TRBV6-6 with TRBJ2-2; TRBD2 might be the D (6 bases). The CDR3 has 14 amino acids. Trimming took off 10 bases at V and 1 base at J, with 13 bases between the two ends. The germline V gene encodes CDR1 MNHNY and CDR2 SVGAGI (reference sequence).

This rearrangement joins TRBV10-3 to TRBJ2-7, with 8 bases identical to TRBD2. Germline V gives CDR1 ENHRY, CDR2 SYGVKD. The CDR3 has 20 amino acids. V lost 0 bases and J lost 6; bases outside the gene matches: 22. CDR3 protein: CAISESGAGLGILLPSEQYF. The DNA of the CDR3 is TGTGCCATCAGTGAGTCTGGTGCGGGACTAGGCATATTACTCCCCTCCGAGCAGTACTTC.

This clone was detected a few times. The rearrangement links TRBV11-2 to TRBJ1-4; perhaps TRBD1 as D (5 bases). V lost 9 bases to trimming and J lost 5 bases, with 13 bases between them. Germline CDR1 SGHAT, CDR2 FQNNGV. This CDR3 region has 13 residues. The CDR3 region has the DNA TGTGCCAGTCATTGGGGCCCGAATGAAAAACTGTTTTTT. Its protein product is CASHWGPNEKLFF.

This chain uses TRBV7-9 with TRBJ1-5; D is perhaps TRBD1 (6 bases). There are 14 residues in the CDR3. Germline V lookup: CDR1 SEHNR, CDR2 FQNEAQ (reference sequence). The germline V and J ends were trimmed by 5 bases and 8 bases, with 16 bases remaining between them. CDR3 coding DNA: TGTGCCAGCAGCCAGGGGACCCCGTGGGAGCCCCAGCATTTT. Translated, it gives CASSQGTPWEPQHF.

CDR3 sequence (DNA): TGTGCCAGCAGCTTATCGAGAAGGTACACAGATACGCAGTATTTT. This codes for CASSLSRRYTDTQYF. The chain carries TRBV11-2 and TRBJ2-3, with unresolved D. V lost 2 bases to trimming and J lost 2 bases, with 11 bases between them. CDR1 and CDR2 from the germline V gene are SGHAT and FQNNGV. This CDR3 is built from 15 residues.

The chain's CDR3 is CASSLVGPSETQYF. The CDR3, as DNA: TGTGCCAGCAGTTTAGTGGGGCCGTCGGAGACCCAGTACTTC. The chain recombines TRBV28 with TRBJ2-5, with a tentative D call TRBD1 (5 bases). Trimming left V 2 bases short and J 5 bases short, with 12 bases between. The CDR3 extends over 14 amino acids. The germline CDR1 and CDR2 sequences are MDHEN and SYDVKM.

This clone is a singleton in its sample. The chain employs TRBV28 and TRBJ1-5; D not certain. Trimming took off 2 bases at V and 2 bases at J, with 13 bases between the two ends. The CDR3 runs 16 residues. In germline, CDR1 is MDHEN, CDR2 SYDVKM. This chain's CDR3 is CASSLNSWWGNQPQHF. Here the CDR3 DNA reads TGTGCCAGCAGTTTAAATTCCTGGTGGGGCAATCAGCCCCAGCATTTT.

The chain is built from TRBV6-5 and TRBJ2-7; the D gene is possibly TRBD1 (6 bases). There are 14 residues in the CDR3. Germline V gene lookup returns CDR1 MNHEY and CDR2 SVGAGI. Trimming cost V 2 bases and J 1 base, with 9 bases left between them. In DNA, the CDR3 is TGTGCCAGCAGTTACGCGGACAGTTCCTACGAGCAGTACTTC. Translating it yields CASSYADSSYEQYF.

V usage is TRBV7-6 and J usage is TRBJ2-7; D possibly corresponds to TRBD2 (7 bases). CDR3 size: 13 residues. V shed 1 base and J shed 6 bases, with 10 bases lying between them. Germline V gene data show CDR1 as SGHVS and CDR2 as FNYEAQ. CDR3 residues: CASSLVAGAEQYF. The CDR3 DNA follows: TGTGCCAGCAGCTTAGTGGCGGGGGCCGAGCAGTACTTC.

V is TRBV4-2 and J is TRBJ2-6; D unresolved. The CDR3 is 16 residues long. Germline CDR1 LGHNA, CDR2 YNFKEQ. Between the trimmed V and J ends, which lost 1 base and 0 bases, there was a span of 7 bases. CDR3 region: CASSQGTVSGANVLTF. CDR3 DNA: TGTGCCAGCAGCCAAGGGACGGTCTCTGGGGCCAACGTCCTGACTTTC.

The chain employs TRBV30 and TRBJ2-5; TRBD1 or TRBD2 may be the D gene (6 bases each). CDR3 size: 13 residues. Germline lookup yields CDR1 GTSNPN and CDR2 SVGIG (reference sequence). V shed 1 base and J shed 5 bases, with 11 bases lying between them. The CDR3, as DNA: TGTGCCTGGAGTGGCGGAGGGGGGGAGACCCAGTACTTC. It is translated as CAWSGGGGETQYF. The full variable domain, its missing parts supplied by reference TRBV30 and TRBJ2-5, is SQTIHQWPATLVQPVGSPLSLECTVEGTSNPNLYWYRQAAGRGLQLLFYSVGIGQISSEVPQNLSASRPQDRQFILSSKKLLLSDSGFYLCAWSGGGGETQYFGPGTRLLVL.

The chain combines TRBV6-4 with TRBJ1-6; D is unresolved. The length of the CDR3 is 13 residues. CDR1 is MRHNA and CDR2 is SNTAGT in the germline V gene. The ends were cut back, 0 bases at V and 7 bases at J, with 4 bases in the middle. In DNA form, the CDR3 reads TGTGCCAGCAGTGACTCTCAGAATTCACCCCTCCACTTT. This translates into CASSDSQNSPLHF.

This clone appeared a few times. The genes are TRBV6-6 and TRBJ1-4; 7 bases line up with TRBD1. V dropped 1 base and J dropped 6; count of bases not matched to a gene: 8. CDR1 and CDR2 from the germline V gene are MNHNY and SVGAGI (reference sequence). There are 16 residues in the CDR3. The CDR3 loop reads CASSYFNPGQHEKLFF. The CDR3 coding sequence is TGTGCCAGCAGTTACTTCAATCCGGGACAGCATGAAAAACTGTTTTTT.

The chain links TRBV28 to TRBJ1-5, with 7 bases that match TRBD1. CDR1 is MDHEN, CDR2 SYDVKM, per germline. V shed 7 bases, J shed 4 bases, and the junction held 4 bases outside the gene matches. The CDR3 has 13 amino acids. CDR3 region: CASTQQGNQPQHF. CDR3 in DNA: TGTGCCAGCACTCAACAGGGGAATCAGCCCCAGCATTTT.

The chain recombines TRBV30 with TRBJ1-6, with unresolved D. The germline V gene encodes CDR1 GTSNPN and CDR2 SVGIG (reference sequence). This CDR3 has 16 residues. Trimming shortened V by 2 bases and J by 0 bases, and 11 bases separated the two germline ends. CDR3 in DNA: TGTGCCTGGAGTACATCAGCGAGCTCCTATAATTCACCCCTCCACTTT. Its protein is CAWSTSASSYNSPLHF.

As regards this clone: This specimen includes other DNA sequences encoding the same CDR3. The chain is built from TRBV6-6 and TRBJ2-7, with unresolved D. Germline V gives CDR1 MNHNY, CDR2 SVGAGI (reference sequence). The V and J ends lost 5 bases and 1 base respectively, with 6 bases between them. This CDR3 is built from 12 residues. CDR3 nucleotide sequence: TGTGCCAGCAGTCCGACTTCCTACGAGCAGTACTTC. Translated: CASSPTSYEQYF.

Concerning this clone itself: This may be a read error: a much more frequent sequence differs by one nucleotide. Other DNA sequences in the same sample also yield this CDR3. V usage is TRBV7-8 and J usage is TRBJ2-1; 11 nucleotides line up with TRBD2. The CDR3 sequence is 15 residues long. Trimming cost V 4 bases and J 4 bases; bases outside gene matches: 3. CDR1 SGHVS and CDR2 FQNEAQ come from the germline V gene. The DNA of the CDR3 is TGTGCCAGCAGCTCCGGGACTAGCGGTTACAATGAGCAGTTCTTC. Translating it yields CASSSGTSGYNEQFF.

The rearrangement joins TRBV4-1 to TRBJ1-6; 10 bases are a match to TRBD1. The CDR3 has 19 amino acids. The germline V gene encodes CDR1 MGHRA and CDR2 YSYEKL. J was trimmed by 7 bases and V by 4 bases; bases with no gene match: 16. CDR3 sequence: CASSPHRQGAPFLNSPLHF. The CDR3 coding sequence is TGCGCCAGCAGCCCTCATAGACAGGGGGCCCCTTTCTTAAATTCACCCCTCCACTTT.

Details on this clone: A read error may explain this, as a much larger clone is one base away. The chain employs TRBV28 and TRBJ1-3, with no clear D. The CDR3 covers 12 residues. Germline assignment: CDR1 MDHEN and CDR2 SYDVKM. Deletions cut 7 bases from V and 1 base from J, with 5 bases between. Here the CDR3 DNA reads TGTGCCAGCACCCCATCTGGAAACACCATATATTTT. Its translation: CASTPSGNTIYF.

The V and J genes are TRBV5-5 and TRBJ2-2; D might be TRBD1 or TRBD2, each matching 6 bases. The CDR3 is 15 amino acids. Germline assignment: CDR1 SGHKS and CDR2 YYEKEE (reference sequence). V gave up 2 bases and J gave up 4 bases, with 12 bases separating them. Here the CDR3 reads CASSLTGAGTGELFF. In nucleotides, the CDR3 is TGTGCCAGCAGCTTAACGGGGGCTGGCACCGGGGAGCTGTTTTTT.

The chain links TRBV5-1 to TRBJ2-5; perhaps TRBD2 as D (6 bases). Trimming took 0 bases from V and 8 from J, leaving 17 bases between them. CDR3 length: 15 amino acids. Germline V gene data show CDR1 as SGHRS and CDR2 as YFSETQ. CDR3 DNA sequence: TGCGCCAGCAGCTTGGCGGCTAGCGAGAGGGTAACCCAGTACTTC. Its translation is CASSLAASERVTQYF.

The chain couples TRBV7-2 to TRBJ2-7; TRBD2 matches at 10 bases. Trimming cost V 2 bases and J 6 bases; bases outside gene matches: 4. Germline CDR1 and CDR2: SGHTA and FQGNSA. The CDR3 sequence is 14 residues long. CDR3 nucleotides: TGTGCCAGCAGCTTACTAGCGGGAGTCGGCGAGCAGTACTTC. It specifies CASSLLAGVGEQYF.

The chain combines TRBV28 with TRBJ2-3; the D is unclear. In germline, CDR1 is MDHEN, CDR2 SYDVKM. This CDR3 contains 12 residues. The V gene lost 3 bases and the J gene lost 5 bases, with 6 bases spanning the gap. CDR3 protein: CASSFILDTQYF. Written as DNA, the CDR3 is TGTGCCAGCAGTTTTATCTTAGATACGCAGTATTTT.

J is TRBJ2-4 and V is TRBV6-1; tentatively, D is TRBD2 (5 bases). Germline V lookup: CDR1 MNHNS, CDR2 SASEGT. The CDR3 has 16 residues. Trimming left V 2 bases short and J 0 bases short, with 11 bases between. In DNA, the CDR3 is TGTGCCAGCAGTGAATCGCTCGGGGTAGCCAAAAACATTCAGTACTTC. Translation gives CASSESLGVAKNIQYF.

The sample holds a few counts of this clone. The V call is TRBV5-1, the J call TRBJ1-1; perhaps TRBD1 as D (6 bases). Germline lookup yields CDR1 SGHRS and CDR2 YFSETQ. V gave up 4 bases and J gave up 5 bases, with 15 bases separating them. CDR3 length: 14 residues. This chain's CDR3 is CASSATGPGTEAFF. CDR3 sequence (DNA): TGCGCCAGCAGCGCCACAGGGCCTGGAACTGAAGCTTTCTTT.

CDR3 nucleotide sequence: TGCGCCAGCAGCTTGACGCAGGGGGCGGGCACCGGGGAGCTGTTTTTT. Translated: CASSLTQGAGTGELFF. This chain connects TRBV5-1 to TRBJ2-2; 8 positions agree with TRBD1. V shed 1 base, J shed 4 bases, and the junction held 6 bases outside the gene matches. Germline V gives CDR1 SGHRS, CDR2 YFSETQ. This CDR3 has 16 amino acids.

This clone has a handful of counts. The rearrangement links TRBV19 to TRBJ2-3; D gene unclear. Looked up from germline, CDR1 is LNHDA and CDR2 is SQIVND (reference sequence). The V gene lost 7 bases and the J gene lost 2 bases, with 10 bases spanning the gap. The CDR3 loop spans 13 amino acids. CDR3 sequence: CASKGRITDTQYF. The CDR3 DNA is TGTGCCAGTAAAGGCAGGATCACAGATACGCAGTATTTT.

The chain combines TRBV5-4 with TRBJ1-2; D may be TRBD1 (5 bases). Germline assignment: CDR1 SGHNT and CDR2 YYREEE (reference sequence). This CDR3 contains 16 residues. Trimming stripped 2 bases from V and 1 base from J, with 15 bases between. CDR3 nucleotides: TGTGCCAGCAGCTTAGCCGGGACCCCATTTAACTATGGCTACACCTTC. It translates to CASSLAGTPFNYGYTF. The variable domain in full, completed from reference TRBV5-4 and TRBJ1-2, reads ETGVTQSPTHLIKTRGQQVTLRCSSQSGHNTVSWYQQALGQGPQFIFQYYREEENGRGNFPPRFSGLQFPNYSSELNVNALELDDSALYLCASSLAGTPFNYGYTFGSGTRLTVV.

The chain is built from TRBV29-1 and TRBJ2-7; D ambiguous. Deletions cut 7 bases from V and 2 bases from J, with 12 bases between. This CDR3 has 12 residues. Germline values: CDR1 SQVTM, CDR2 ANQGSEA. The CDR3 DNA reads as TGCAGCGCAAGGACGCTCACCTACGAGCAGTACTTC. Amino acids: CSARTLTYEQYF.